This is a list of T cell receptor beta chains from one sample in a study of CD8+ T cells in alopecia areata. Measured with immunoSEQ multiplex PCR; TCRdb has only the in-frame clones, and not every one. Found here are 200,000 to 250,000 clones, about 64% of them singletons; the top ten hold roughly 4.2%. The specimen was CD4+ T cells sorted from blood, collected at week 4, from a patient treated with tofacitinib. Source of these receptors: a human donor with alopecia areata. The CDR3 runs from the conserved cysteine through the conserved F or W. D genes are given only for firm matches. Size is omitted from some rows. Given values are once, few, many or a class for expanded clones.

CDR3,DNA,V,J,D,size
CASKGGYQETQYF,TGTGCCAGCAAAGGGGGCTACCAAGAGACCCAGTACTTC,TRBV6-6,TRBJ2-5,TRBD1,.
CSTPGQGGWNTEAFF,TGCAGCACACCGGGACAGGGTGGCTGGAACACTGAAGCTTTCTTT,TRBV29-1,TRBJ1-1,TRBD1,few
CASSPQDSSSYNSPLHF,TGTGCCAGCAGCCCGCAGGACAGTAGCTCCTATAATTCACCCCTCCACTTT,TRBV7-9,TRBJ1-6,.,.
CASSESRVQPQHF,TGCGCCAGCAGTGAGTCAAGGGTTCAGCCCCAGCATTTT,TRBV10-2,TRBJ1-5,.,.
CAWSFPTEQYF,TGTGCCTGGAGTTTCCCGACCGAGCAGTACTTC,TRBV30,TRBJ2-7,.,.
CASSEGRYGYTF,TGTGCCAGCAGTGAGGGGCGCTATGGCTACACCTTC,TRBV2,TRBJ1-2,.,.
CASSTGNQPQHF,TGTGCCAGCAGTACAGGAAATCAGCCCCAGCATTTT,TRBV25-1,TRBJ1-5,.,.
CASSYGGINYGYTF,TGTGCCAGCAGTTACGGGGGGATTAACTATGGCTACACCTTC,TRBV6-5,TRBJ1-2,.,.
CASSPRVTSGGRGTGELFF,TGTGCCAGCAGCCCACGTGTGACTAGCGGGGGGCGTGGCACCGGGGAGCTGTTTTTT,TRBV7-2,TRBJ2-2,TRBD2,.
CATSRDLGTDFGNTIYF,TGTGCCACCAGCAGAGATCTCGGGACAGATTTTGGAAACACCATATATTTT,TRBV15,TRBJ1-3,TRBD1,.
CASSPWSPGTGFDLSSYEQYF,TGTGCCAGCTCACCCTGGTCACCCGGGACAGGGTTTGATTTAAGCTCCTACGAGCAGTACTTC,TRBV18,TRBJ2-7,TRBD1,.
CASSEEALPGRLFF,TGTGCCAGCAGTGAAGAGGCGTTGCCAGGAAGACTGTTTTTT,TRBV2,TRBJ1-4,.,.
CASSLAASGGAVDTQYF,TGCGCCAGCAGCTTGGCCGCTAGCGGGGGGGCCGTAGATACGCAGTATTTT,TRBV5-1,TRBJ2-3,TRBD2,.
CASSALVFRPQHF,TGTGCCAGCAGTGCCCTTGTGTTTCGGCCCCAGCATTTT,TRBV2,TRBJ1-5,.,.
CSARDRQETQYF,TGCAGCGCTCGGGACAGACAAGAGACCCAGTACTTC,TRBV29-1,TRBJ2-5,TRBD1,few
CASSLGGQPPGYTF,TGCGCCAGCAGCTTGGGGGGACAGCCGCCCGGCTACACCTTC,TRBV5-1,TRBJ1-2,TRBD1,.
CSVKGEETQYF,TGCAGCGTAAAGGGGGAGGAGACCCAGTACTTC,TRBV29-1,TRBJ2-5,.,.
CASSYSNTYEQYF,TGTGCCAGCAGTTACTCGAACACATACGAGCAGTACTTC,TRBV6-5,TRBJ2-7,.,.
CASSVGPQGAQGYGYTF,TGTGCCAGCAGCGTAGGTCCACAGGGGGCGCAAGGCTATGGCTACACCTTC,TRBV9,TRBJ1-2,TRBD1,.
CASSLAQGIMGYTF,TGTGCCAGCAGCTTAGCGCAAGGGATAATGGGCTACACCTTC,TRBV7-9,TRBJ1-2,.,.
CASSFGGTYEQYF,TGTGCCAGCAGTTTTGGGGGAACCTACGAGCAGTACTTC,TRBV13,TRBJ2-7,.,.
CAWRSREQTQYF,TGTGCCTGGAGATCCAGGGAGCAGACCCAGTACTTC,TRBV30,TRBJ2-5,.,.
CASSYSPPGLGYEQYF,TGTGCCAGCAGTTACTCCCCCCCGGGTCTTGGCTACGAGCAGTACTTC,TRBV6-5,TRBJ2-7,.,.
CASSYSSVRGETQYF,TGTGCCAGCAGTTACTCGTCGGTTAGGGGCGAGACCCAGTACTTC,TRBV6-5,TRBJ2-5,.,.
CASSQLGGAFSGANVLTF,TGTGCCAGCAGCCAACTTGGCGGGGCCTTCTCTGGGGCCAACGTCCTGACTTTC,TRBV7-8,TRBJ2-6,.,.
CATSRSQGDSYGYTF,TGTGCCACCAGCAGATCACAGGGTGATAGCTATGGCTACACCTTC,TRBV15,TRBJ1-2,.,.
CSVEETANQETQYF,TGCAGCGTTGAAGAGACAGCGAACCAAGAGACCCAGTACTTC,TRBV29-1,TRBJ2-5,.,.
CANADRVLSPLHF,TGTGCCAACGCGGACAGAGTACTTTCACCCCTCCACTTT,TRBV5-4,TRBJ1-6,.,few
CAWSVRGLWAYEQYF,TGTGCCTGGAGTGTAAGAGGCCTATGGGCCTACGAGCAGTACTTC,TRBV30,TRBJ2-7,.,once
CASSWGQGGYEQYF,TGCGCCAGCAGCTGGGGACAGGGAGGCTACGAGCAGTACTTC,TRBV5-1,TRBJ2-7,TRBD1,.
CASSMGGHNTGELFF,TGTGCCAGTAGTATGGGAGGGCACAACACCGGGGAGCTGTTTTTT,TRBV19,TRBJ2-2,TRBD2,.
CSVTAGLNTEAFF,TGCAGCGTTACTGCGGGATTGAACACTGAAGCTTTCTTT,TRBV29-1,TRBJ1-1,.,.
CASSHRLGALPHREKLFF,TGTGCCAGCAGCCACCGCCTAGGGGCTTTGCCACATCGAGAAAAACTGTTTTTT,TRBV7-6,TRBJ1-4,.,.
CASSLSNSPLHF,TGTGCCAGCAGCTTAAGTAATTCACCCCTCCACTTT,TRBV7-9,TRBJ1-6,.,once
CASSSWGDGYTF,TGTGCCAGCAGTTCGTGGGGAGATGGCTACACCTTC,TRBV6-5,TRBJ1-2,.,.
CAWSPQGAYGYTF,TGTGCCTGGAGTCCCCAGGGGGCCTATGGCTACACCTTC,TRBV30,TRBJ1-2,TRBD1,.
CASSLPLGGTEAFF,TGTGCCAGCAGCTTACCGCTAGGGGGCACTGAAGCTTTCTTT,TRBV7-9,TRBJ1-1,.,many
CAISAGAYEQYF,TGTGCCATCAGTGCAGGAGCCTACGAGCAGTACTTC,TRBV10-3,TRBJ2-7,.,once
CASSQAMISNQPQHF,TGCGCCAGCAGCCAAGCGATGATTAGCAATCAGCCCCAGCATTTT,TRBV4-1,TRBJ1-5,.,.
CAWTASGFGTQYF,TGTGCCTGGACTGCCAGCGGGTTCGGTACGCAGTATTTT,TRBV30,TRBJ2-3,.,.
CSVENTRYEQYF,TGCAGCGTTGAAAACACCCGTTACGAGCAGTACTTC,TRBV29-1,TRBJ2-7,.,.
CAISPGLANTGELFF,TGTGCCATCAGTCCTGGACTAGCGAACACCGGGGAGCTGTTTTTT,TRBV10-3,TRBJ2-2,TRBD2,.
CASSHRGLNTEAFF,TGTGCCAGCAGTCACAGGGGGCTGAACACTGAAGCTTTCTTT,TRBV27,TRBJ1-1,TRBD1,.
CSVVVAGQGTQYF,TGCAGCGTTGTGGTAGCTGGCCAGGGGACCCAGTACTTC,TRBV29-1,TRBJ2-5,.,.
CASSAGTGGDGYTF,TGTGCCAGCAGTGCCGGGACAGGGGGGGATGGCTACACCTTC,TRBV2,TRBJ1-2,TRBD1,.